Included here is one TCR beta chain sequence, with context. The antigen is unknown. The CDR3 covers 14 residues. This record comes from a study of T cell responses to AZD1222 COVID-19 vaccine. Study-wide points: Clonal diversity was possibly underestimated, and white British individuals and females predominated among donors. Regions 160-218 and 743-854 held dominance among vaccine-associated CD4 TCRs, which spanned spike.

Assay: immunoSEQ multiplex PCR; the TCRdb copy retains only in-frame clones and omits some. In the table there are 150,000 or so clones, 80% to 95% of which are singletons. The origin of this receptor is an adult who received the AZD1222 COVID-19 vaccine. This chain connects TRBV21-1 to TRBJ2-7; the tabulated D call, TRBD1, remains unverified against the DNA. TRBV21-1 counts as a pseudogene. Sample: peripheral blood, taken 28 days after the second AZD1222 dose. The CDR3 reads CASSKPGTGDEQYF. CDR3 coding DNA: TGTGCCAGCAGCAAACCCGGGACAGGGGACGAGCAGTACTTC.